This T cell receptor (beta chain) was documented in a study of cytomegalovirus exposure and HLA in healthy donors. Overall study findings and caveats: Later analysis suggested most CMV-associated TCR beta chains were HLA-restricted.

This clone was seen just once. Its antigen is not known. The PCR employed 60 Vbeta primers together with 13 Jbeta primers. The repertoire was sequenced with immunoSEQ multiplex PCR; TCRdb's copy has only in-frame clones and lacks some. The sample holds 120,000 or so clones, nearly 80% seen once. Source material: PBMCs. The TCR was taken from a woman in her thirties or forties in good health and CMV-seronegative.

This chain's CDR3 is CAIRPGQRETQYF. For the CDR3, the DNA is TGTGCCATCAGGCCCGGACAGAGGGAGACCCAGTACTTC. V is TRBV10-3 and J is TRBJ2-5, with D maybe TRBD1 (6 bases). This CDR3 contains 13 residues. The germline CDR1 and CDR2 sequences are ENHRY and SYGVKD. The V and J ends lost 6 bases and 5 bases respectively, with 13 bases between them.